Shown below are 29 T cell receptor beta chains from a single sample sequenced in a study of blood T cell repertoires in COVID-19. Profiling relied on immunoSEQ multiplex PCR, and the TCRdb table lists in-frame clones only, not all of them. The sample consists of 150,000 to 200,000 clones, approximately 95% of them appearing once. The specimen was peripheral blood. The receptor source for this set is a woman aged 55 to 70 with COVID-19, enrolled during active disease.

V and J are TRBV7-9 and TRBJ1-6; a weak D match, TRBD1 (6 bases). The germline CDR1 and CDR2 sequences are SEHNR and FQNEAQ (reference sequence). Trimming removed 5 bases at V and 10 bases at J, with 12 bases between. The CDR3 spans 13 residues. CDR3 loop: CASSPPDRSPLHF. CDR3 sequence (DNA): TGTGCCAGCAGCCCCCCGGACAGATCACCCCTCCACTTT.

The chain has TRBV14 and TRBJ2-5, with 9 bases fitting TRBD1. Per the germline V gene, CDR1 is SGHDN and CDR2 is FVKESK. V shed 2 bases, J shed 5 bases, and the junction held 6 bases outside the gene matches. The CDR3 sequence is 15 residues long. CDR3 bases: TGTGCCAGCAGCCAACTCTTGGACAGGGGCGAGACCCAGTACTTC. Its translation is CASSQLLDRGETQYF.

This rearrangement joins TRBV4-1 to TRBJ2-3; TRBD2 aligns across 13 bases. With 3 bases clipped from V and 2 bases from J, the junction kept 5 bases outside the gene matches. Germline CDR1 and CDR2: MGHRA and YSYEKL. The CDR3 is 17 residues long. Here the CDR3 reads CASSHGLAGVLTDTQYF. The CDR3 DNA reads TGCGCCAGCAGCCACGGACTAGCGGGGGTACTCACAGATACGCAGTATTTT.

The gene calls are TRBV9 and TRBJ2-3; 7 positions agree with TRBD2. V shed 4 bases, J shed 0 bases, and the junction held 5 bases outside the gene matches. The CDR3 spans 15 residues. Germline loops: CDR1 SGDLS, CDR2 YYNGEE. CDR3 nucleotide sequence: TGTGCCAGCAGCCGAATTAGCGGGAGCACAGATACGCAGTATTTT. It encodes CASSRISGSTDTQYF.

The chain recombines TRBV7-2 with TRBJ2-5; 8 nucleotides match TRBD1. The CDR3 runs 14 residues. The germline V gene has CDR1 SGHTA and CDR2 FQGNSA. V gave up 5 bases and J gave up 2 bases; unmatched junction bases: 4. CDR3 in amino acids: CASSRGQVQETQYF. The CDR3 DNA sequence: TGTGCCAGCAGCCGGGGACAGGTACAAGAGACCCAGTACTTC.

The rearrangement joins TRBV7-3 to TRBJ2-3; 9 bases are a match to TRBD2. From germline, CDR1 is SGHTA and CDR2 FQGTGA. V dropped 6 bases and J dropped 4; count of bases not matched to a gene: 8. The CDR3 extends over 15 amino acids. The CDR3, as DNA: TGTGCCAGCAGTTCAAAACTAGCGGGCCCAGATACGCAGTATTTT. This codes for CASSSKLAGPDTQYF.

This chain uses TRBV7-2 with TRBJ2-5; D gene ambiguous. Germline loops: CDR1 SGHTA, CDR2 FQGNSA. With 2 bases removed from V and 2 bases from J, the gap between germline ends came to 6 bases. The CDR3 extends over 13 amino acids. DNA of the CDR3: TGTGCCAGCAGCTTATCCCTTCAAGAGACCCAGTACTTC. This gives the protein CASSLSLQETQYF.

The V and J genes are TRBV6-5 and TRBJ1-1, with TRBD1 matching 8 bases. The CDR3 spans 15 residues. V trimming: 7 bases; J trimming: 4 bases; junction bases outside the gene matches: 11. The germline V gene has CDR1 MNHEY and CDR2 SVGAGI. CDR3 sequence (DNA): TGTGCCAGCATCGGGTTGGGGACAGGCGGCACTGAAGCTTTCTTT. Its protein product is CASIGLGTGGTEAFF.

The chain employs TRBV19 and TRBJ2-3, with 7 bases that match TRBD1. Germline V gives CDR1 LNHDA, CDR2 SQIVND (reference sequence). J gave up 2 bases and V 5 bases, and 7 bases lay outside the gene matches. This CDR3 contains 15 residues. The CDR3 DNA reads as TGTGCCAGTAGTCGATGGGGACAGATCACAGATACGCAGTATTTT. It specifies CASSRWGQITDTQYF.

The V call is TRBV7-9, the J call TRBJ2-5; maybe TRBD1 (5 bases). The V gene's germline CDR1 is SEHNR and CDR2 FQNEAQ (reference sequence). V shed 5 bases and J shed 0 bases, with 10 bases lying between them. The CDR3 length is 14 residues. This CDR3 reads CASSRSGYQETQYF. The DNA of the CDR3 is TGTGCCAGCAGCCGCTCAGGGTACCAAGAGACCCAGTACTTC.

The gene calls are TRBV11-2 and TRBJ1-4, with 8 bases that match TRBD1. The CDR3 runs to 16 residues. CDR1 is SGHAT and CDR2 is FQNNGV in the germline V gene. V lost 4 bases and J lost 4; bases outside the gene matches: 8. In DNA, the CDR3 is TGTGCCAGCAGCTGGGTCCCAGGGGGCGGTAATGAAAAACTGTTTTTT. It specifies CASSWVPGGGNEKLFF.

V gene TRBV21-1 combines with J gene TRBJ2-4; the D segment call TRBD2 is taken from the table without a DNA check. TRBV21-1 is termed a pseudogene. The CDR3 loop spans 16 amino acids. The CDR3 loop is CASSKGSGILRNIQYF. The CDR3, as DNA: TGTGCCAGCAGCAAAGGGTCCGGGATACTAAGAAACATTCAGTACTTC.

The V gene is TRBV19, the J gene TRBJ1-3; D is undetermined. Per the germline V gene, CDR1 is LNHDA and CDR2 is SQIVND (reference sequence). V gave up 11 bases and J gave up 0 bases, with 14 bases separating them. This CDR3 comprises 14 residues. CDR3 sequence reads: CASNRVPSGNTIYF. The CDR3 DNA follows: TGTGCCTCTAACCGGGTTCCCTCTGGAAACACCATATATTTT.

The chain is built from TRBV2 and TRBJ2-7; D might be TRBD1 (7 bases). CDR1 is SNHLY, CDR2 FYNNEI, per germline. This CDR3 comprises 14 residues. V lost 6 bases and J 0 bases, leaving 12 bases between the germline ends. The CDR3 region is CASRTQGGSYEQYF. CDR3 DNA: TGTGCCAGCAGAACCCAGGGGGGCTCCTACGAGCAGTACTTC.

The J gene is TRBJ1-3, the V gene TRBV29-1; D not resolved. The CDR3 length is 12 residues. From germline, CDR1 is SQVTM and CDR2 ANQGSEA. DNA for the CDR3: TGCGGAGGTGGGAACTCTGGAAACACCATATATTTT. Translating it yields CGGGNSGNTIYF. Based on the CDR3 plus reference TRBV29-1 and TRBJ1-3, the full variable domain is SAVISQKPSRDICQRGTSLTIQCQVDSQVTMMFWYRQQPGQSLTLIATANQGSEATYESGFVIDKFPISRPNLTFSTLTVSNMSPEDSSIYLCGGGNSGNTIYFGEGSWLTVV.

The CDR3 region is CASSLGGFLPYEQYF. DNA for the CDR3: TGTGCCAGCAGCTTGGGGGGGTTTCTCCCTTACGAGCAGTACTTC. The rearrangement joins TRBV7-2 to TRBJ2-7; 7 bases line up with TRBD2. The CDR3 consists of 15 residues. The V segment lost 3 bases and the J segment 4 bases; nucleotides outside the gene matches: 9. Germline V lookup: CDR1 SGHTA, CDR2 FQGNSA.

The V and J genes are TRBV7-3 and TRBJ2-1; 10 bases fit TRBD2. This CDR3 region has 14 residues. V dropped 5 bases and J dropped 5; count of bases not matched to a gene: 3. Germline V gene data show CDR1 as SGHTA and CDR2 as FQGTGA. The CDR3 region is CASSPGLANNEQFF. CDR3 bases: TGTGCCAGCAGCCCGGGACTAGCGAACAATGAGCAGTTCTTC.

The rearrangement uses TRBV5-6 and TRBJ2-1; no reliable D call. Trimming removed 0 bases at V and 10 bases at J, with 5 bases between. The CDR3 loop spans 11 amino acids. Germline V lookup: CDR1 SGHDT, CDR2 YYEEEE. CDR3: CASSLATEQFF. CDR3 nucleotide sequence: TGTGCCAGCAGCTTGGCGACAGAGCAGTTCTTC.

The CDR3 is CASSDTRDLTGTEAFF. In DNA, the CDR3 is TGTGCCAGCAGTGATACCCGGGATCTAACGGGCACTGAAGCTTTCTTT. The chain carries TRBV7-9 and TRBJ1-1; no clear D. V lost 6 bases, J lost 4 bases, and 21 bases lay in between. This CDR3 has 16 amino acids. Germline V gene lookup returns CDR1 SEHNR and CDR2 FQNEAQ (reference sequence).

The chain couples TRBV10-3 to TRBJ1-1; D might be TRBD1 (5 bases). CDR3 length: 13 residues. V lost 10 bases and J 0 bases, leaving 12 bases between the germline ends. Germline-derived CDR1 and CDR2 are ENHRY and SYGVKD. CDR3 DNA sequence: TGTGCCACCTGGGGGACTGTGAACACTGAAGCTTTCTTT. Translation gives CATWGTVNTEAFF.

This clone has just one count. The chain recombines TRBV19 with TRBJ2-2; weak D call: TRBD1 (6 bases). V lost 3 bases to trimming and J lost 6 bases, with 14 bases between them. The germline V gene has CDR1 LNHDA and CDR2 SQIVND (reference sequence). This CDR3 contains 15 residues. The CDR3 loop reads CASSMGRGGPGELFF. The CDR3 DNA reads TGTGCCAGTAGTATGGGCAGGGGCGGTCCCGGGGAGCTGTTTTTT.

V is TRBV4-2 and J is TRBJ1-2; the D gene is possibly TRBD1 (5 bases). Trimming pared 0 bases from V and 3 bases from J, leaving 11 bases between. The germline V gene has CDR1 LGHNA and CDR2 YNFKEQ. This CDR3 is 15 amino acids long. Here the CDR3 reads CASSQDQQAYYGYTF. DNA for the CDR3: TGTGCCAGCAGCCAAGATCAACAGGCATACTATGGCTACACCTTC.

The rearrangement joins TRBV7-3 to TRBJ2-5; 7 bases fit TRBD1. V shed 5 bases and J 1 base; nucleotides not matched to a gene: 4. The CDR3 is made up of 14 amino acids. The V gene's germline CDR1 is SGHTA and CDR2 FQGTGA. CDR3 nucleotides: TGTGCCAGCAGCCCGACAGGGACCCAAGAGACCCAGTACTTC. Translation: CASSPTGTQETQYF.

V is TRBV7-2 and J is TRBJ1-5; 7 bases line up with TRBD1. This CDR3 has 16 residues. Germline V lookup: CDR1 SGHTA, CDR2 FQGNSA. Trimming at V came to 7 bases and at J to 3 bases, leaving 12 bases not matched to a gene. CDR3 loop: CASTSAGRGNNQPQHF. CDR3 sequence (DNA): TGTGCCAGCACCTCAGCAGGCAGGGGGAACAATCAGCCCCAGCATTTT. The full variable domain, rest sourced from reference TRBV7-2 and TRBJ1-5, is GAGVSQSPSNKVTEKGKDVELRCDPISGHTALYWYRQSLGQGLEFLIYFQGNSAPDKSGLPSDRFSAERTGGSVSTLTIQRTQQEDSAVYLCASTSAGRGNNQPQHFGDGTRLSIL.

This chain joins TRBV12-5 and TRBJ2-7, with 7 bases aligning to TRBD2. Germline values: CDR1 LGHNT, CDR2 FRNRAP. This CDR3 comprises 14 residues. The V gene end was trimmed by 6 bases and the J gene end by 6 bases; junction bases not matched to a gene: 11. The chain's CDR3 is CASGPREGVSEQYF. CDR3 DNA sequence: TGTGCTAGTGGACCTAGGGAGGGCGTGAGCGAGCAGTACTTC.

V is TRBV3-1 (or the pseudogene TRBV3-2) and J is TRBJ2-2; 16 nucleotides agree with TRBD2. The CDR3 length is 18 residues. The J segment lost 0 bases and the V segment lost 4 bases, leaving 2 bases of the junction unmatched. The germline V gene has CDR1 LGHDT and CDR2 YNNKEL (reference sequence). CDR3 sequence (DNA): TGTGCCAGCAGCCCGGGGACTAGCGGGGGGGCGAACACCGGGGAGCTGTTTTTT. Translated: CASSPGTSGGANTGELFF.

The rearrangement links TRBV19 to TRBJ1-5; D possibly corresponds to TRBD1 (6 bases). The CDR3 is 15 residues long. Trimming removed 1 base at V and 2 bases at J, with 9 bases between. Germline assignment: CDR1 LNHDA and CDR2 SQIVND (reference sequence). The CDR3 DNA is TGTGCCAGTAGTATAGCGTACAGGGGCAATCAGCCCCAGCATTTT. This codes for CASSIAYRGNQPQHF.

The V gene is TRBV7-9, the J gene TRBJ1-1; TRBD1 aligns across 7 bases. V was pared by 5 bases and J by 4 bases, with 7 bases of the junction left unmatched. CDR1 and CDR2 (germline): SEHNR, FQNEAQ (reference sequence). CDR3 length equals 14 residues. The CDR3 nucleotides are TGTGCCAGCAGCCCGGGGACAGCGCTCACTGAAGCTTTCTTT. Protein: CASSPGTALTEAFF. Using reference TRBV7-9 and TRBJ1-1 for the parts outside the CDR3, the full variable domain is DTGVSQNPRHKITKRGQNVTFRCDPISEHNRLYWYRQTLGQGPEFLTYFQNEAQLEKSRLLSDRFSAERPKGSFSTLEIQRTEQGDSAMYLCASSPGTALTEAFFGQGTRLTVV.

This clone was seen a single time. J is TRBJ1-1 and V is TRBV5-1; D unresolved. Trimming shortened V by 7 bases and J by 6 bases, and 10 bases separated the two germline ends. CDR3 length equals 11 residues. Germline values: CDR1 SGHRS, CDR2 YFSETQ. The CDR3 bases are TGCGCCAGCTCAGGTCAAGCTGAAGCTTTCTTT. This codes for CASSGQAEAFF.